This TCR beta chain was identified in a study of vaccination effects on CD4 cells after COVID-19 (dated by TCRdb to 2021 to 2024). A note on the overall study: Each participant got two doses of an mRNA SARS-CoV-2 vaccine, either BNT162b2 or mRNA-1273. Cultures from other donors in the study were sequenced with the Oncomine TCR Beta short-read assay on an Illumina iSeq 100. SARS-CoV-2 spike-specific CD4+ TCR repertoires were compared before and after mRNA vaccination in COVID-19 convalescent patients and in infection-naive vaccine recipients. A total of roughly 9 COVID-19 convalescent patients and a handful of SARS-CoV-2-naive healthy vaccine recipients were included in the full study.

Library construction relied on the immunoSEQ multiplex PCR assay. TCR beta CDR3 sequencing was performed on DNA from the cultured, isolated CD4+ T cells. Under the source paper's analysis protocol: The analysis removed non-productive TCR sequences, trimmed reads to the CDR3 region, and retained only CDR3s that were 7 or more amino acids long. The MANAFEST web app was used to pick out antigen-specific clonotypes by comparing their expansion in peptide wells with that in reference cultures. To count as positive, a clone had to show expansion at FDR<0.05 compared with the reference and with all other wells, an odds ratio above 5, and a frequency above 0.1% in two replicate wells. Clonotypes significantly expanded in SARS-CoV-2 spike wells and in at least one common cold coronavirus spike condition were defined as cross-reactive. CDR3 similarity was assessed by Levenshtein distance using the stringdist R package, and unrooted trees were constructed with ape in R 3.6.1. TCRdb carries this immuneACCESS record with in-frame sequences only. Its versions omit some clonotypes, under half of them owing to an unresolved V gene in the studies checked, with the rest unexplained. V and J calls and clone size are those listed in that table; D and trimming were worked out from the DNA. For this sample the table gives around 45,000 clones, of which around 80% were detected only once. Clones ranked in the top ten supply approximately 10% of the sample.

Concerning this clone itself: The antigen it binds to is not known. Per-base quality was not reported, and no clone a single base away is much larger than it.

CDR1 and CDR2, looked up from the germline V gene (reference sequence), are MNHEY and SMNVEV. Spanning cysteine to phenylalanine, the CDR3 consists of 15 amino acids. The entry retains the CDR3 DNA only, 45 bases that are in frame from base 1. V lost 3 bases and J lost 2 bases; the stretch between them is 10 bases long. What the research found in general, with its limitations: Clones induced by infection and clones induced by vaccination both contracted markedly at late timepoints after vaccination, which fits with T cell responses waning over time. Among healthy vaccine recipients, nearly all vaccine-induced clones were SARS-CoV-2 mono-reactive, and just 1 of 255 was cross-reactive with common cold coronaviruses. Only a small number of convalescent patients were included, and no early post-infection timepoints were available, which limited the study.

The ViraFEST assay stimulated PBMC with viral peptide pools and then used TCR sequencing to identify antigen-specific CD4+ T cell clonotypes by expansion. After less than 13 days of culture, CD4+ T cells were isolated with the EasySep CD4+ T cell isolation kit. Healthy vaccine recipients had no prior SARS-CoV-2 infection, confirmed by negative nucleocapsid antibodies before and after vaccination. Each well held around 2 million PBMC cultured in IMDM containing roughly 4.9% human AB serum, roughly 9.6 IU/ml IL-2 and gentamicin, along with about 9.3 ug/ml peptides. Half of the culture medium was replaced with fresh IL-2-containing medium on days 3 and 7. Unless noted otherwise, every peptide stimulation condition was grown in triplicate wells. Using Ficoll-Paque Plus gradient centrifugation, PBMC were separated from whole blood and then either used fresh or cryopreserved at -140C. The spike proteins of SARS-CoV-2 and of the common cold coronaviruses HCoV-NL63, HCoV-OC43 and HCoV-229E were spanned by overlapping peptide pools. The QIAamp micro DNA kit was used to extract genomic DNA from the cultured CD4+ T cells.

The chain is made from TRBV27 and TRBJ2-2, with no confident D gene call. Source: CD4+ T cells from PBMCs cultured with SARS-CoV-2 spike peptides, taken before COVID-19 vaccination. Explained via the paper, the cell subset or site label denotes: SARS-CoV-2 spike overlapping peptide pool stimulation. The sequence was obtained from a human donor who received a COVID-19 vaccine. Here is the DNA: TGTGCCAGCAGTTTCCCACAGCTTAACACCGGGGAGCTGTTTTTT. This gives the protein CASSFPQLNTGELFF.